The 16 T cell receptor beta chains below all came from one sample that was sequenced in a study of T cell responses to AZD1222 COVID-19 vaccine. Clones were read by immunoSEQ multiplex PCR, and TCRdb kept only the in-frame ones, dropping some. This repertoire shows 120,000 to 150,000 clones, around 90% found once; its top ten account for roughly 2.9%. The sample in question was peripheral blood, obtained on day 0 of MenACWY control vaccination. These receptors were taken from an adult in good health.

This clone was detected once. The chain carries TRBV28 and TRBJ2-2, with D possibly matching TRBD2 (5 bases). The V and J ends lost 6 bases and 7 bases respectively, with 9 bases between them. Germline loops: CDR1 MDHEN, CDR2 SYDVKM. The CDR3 totals 12 residues. CDR3 loop: CASRLGGGELFF. The CDR3, as DNA: TGTGCCAGCAGACTAGGTGGCGGGGAGCTGTTTTTT.

The gene calls are TRBV7-3 and TRBJ2-7; a weak D match, TRBD2 (6 bases). Trimming took off 7 bases at V and 2 bases at J, with 18 bases between the two ends. This CDR3 contains 15 residues. CDR1 and CDR2 from the germline V gene are SGHTA and FQGTGA. The CDR3 sequence: CASITRGTHPYEQYF. The CDR3 DNA reads TGTGCCAGCATCACCAGAGGGACTCACCCCTACGAGCAGTACTTC. Full variable domain (missing parts from reference TRBV7-3 and TRBJ2-7): GAGVSQTPSNKVTEKGKYVELRCDPISGHTALYWYRQSLGQGPEFLIYFQGTGAADDSGLPNDRFFAVRPEGSVSTLKIQRTERGDSAVYLCASITRGTHPYEQYFGPGTRLTVT.

This chain uses TRBV15 with TRBJ1-3, with 10 positions matching TRBD1. The germline V gene encodes CDR1 LNHNV and CDR2 YYDKDF (reference sequence). Trimming removed 8 bases from V and 2 bases from J; junction bases left unmatched: 3. CDR3 size: 14 residues. The DNA for the CDR3 is TGTGCCACCGGGACAGGGGATGCTGGAAACACCATATATTTT. This sequence encodes CATGTGDAGNTIYF.

The rearrangement joins TRBV7-3 to TRBJ1-2, with 7 positions matching TRBD1. This CDR3 comprises 15 residues. V gave up 5 bases and J gave up 2 bases; unmatched junction bases: 8. Germline lookup yields CDR1 SGHTA and CDR2 FQGTGA. CDR3 amino acids: CASSPGTEVNYGYTF. The CDR3 DNA reads as TGTGCCAGCAGCCCCGGGACAGAAGTAAACTATGGCTACACCTTC.

Here the CDR3 reads CASSFFAGGFNQPQHF. The CDR3 nucleotides read TGTGCCAGCAGTTTTTTCGCTGGGGGCTTCAATCAGCCCCAGCATTTT. V is TRBV11-2 and J is TRBJ1-5, with D perhaps TRBD1 (6 bases). Germline values: CDR1 SGHAT, CDR2 FQNNGV. CDR3 size: 16 residues. The germline V and J ends were trimmed by 6 bases and 3 bases, with 18 bases remaining between them.

The chain carries TRBV19 and TRBJ1-2; D remains ambiguous. The CDR3 covers 13 residues. V gave up 7 bases and J gave up 2 bases, with 11 bases separating them. Germline-derived CDR1 and CDR2 are LNHDA and SQIVND (reference sequence). CDR3 sequence (DNA): TGTGCCAGTACCCCGGCTCGAAACTATGGCTACACCTTC. It codes for CASTPARNYGYTF.

The chain combines TRBV27 with TRBJ2-2; TRBD2 is a possible D gene (7 bases). Looked up from germline, CDR1 is MNHEY and CDR2 is SMNVEV (reference sequence). This CDR3 is 17 amino acids long. The V gene lost 3 bases and the J gene lost 5 bases, with 19 bases spanning the gap. CDR3 DNA sequence: TGTGCCAGCAGTTTCGAAAGGGGGGGAACGAGAACCGGGGAGCTGTTTTTT. Encoded protein: CASSFERGGTRTGELFF.

This clone was counted once. V is TRBV5-4 and J is TRBJ1-3; 7 bases align to TRBD1. CDR3 length equals 14 residues. Germline CDR1 is SGHNT and CDR2 is YYREEE (reference sequence). V lost 4 bases and J lost 0; bases outside the gene matches: 1. In DNA form, the CDR3 reads TGTGCCAGCAGCCGACAGGGCTCTGGAAACACCATATATTTT. This sequence encodes CASSRQGSGNTIYF.

V and J are TRBV27 and TRBJ2-1, with a weak D call TRBD2 (6 bases). The CDR3 totals 15 residues. Germline values: CDR1 MNHEY, CDR2 SMNVEV (reference sequence). The V and J ends lost 4 bases and 1 base respectively, with 11 bases between them. The CDR3 DNA reads as TGTGCCAGCAGTTGGGGCGGGAAGTCCTACAATGAGCAGTTCTTC. The encoded protein is CASSWGGKSYNEQFF.

The chain has TRBV10-1 and TRBJ1-2; D is ambiguous. Germline assignment: CDR1 WNHNN and CDR2 SYGVQD (reference sequence). V dropped 8 bases and J dropped 6 bases, with 10 bases sitting between them. The CDR3 runs 11 residues. The CDR3 sequence is CASGREHGYTF. The CDR3 bases are TGCGCCAGCGGTAGAGAACATGGCTACACCTTC.

This chain uses TRBV6-6 with TRBJ1-2, with D tentatively TRBD1 (5 bases). Trimming removed 7 bases from V and 8 bases from J, with 20 bases in between. Germline-derived CDR1 and CDR2 are MNHNY and SVGAGI (reference sequence). This CDR3 spans 14 amino acids. The CDR3 DNA reads as TGTGCCAGCATCCAAAATGTGCAGGGACTAGGCTACACCTTC. As protein: CASIQNVQGLGYTF.

The V gene is TRBV5-4, the J gene TRBJ2-5; the D gene could be TRBD1 or TRBD2 (5 bases each). V was trimmed by 6 bases and J by 2 bases, leaving 17 bases between them. The CDR3 contains 15 residues. Per germline, CDR1 SGHNT and CDR2 YYREEE (reference sequence). The CDR3 sequence: CASKSSGRLQETQYF. The CDR3 DNA is TGTGCCAGCAAATCCTCGGGACGGTTACAAGAGACCCAGTACTTC.

This clone came up once. The chain is built from TRBV6-2 or TRBV6-3 and TRBJ1-1; 9 bases line up with TRBD1. The germline V gene encodes CDR1 MNHEY and CDR2 SVGEGT. The CDR3 covers 15 residues. Unmatched junction bases numbered 7, after V lost 7 bases and J lost 1 base. The CDR3 coding sequence is TGTGCCAGCACCCCCCCGGGACAGGGGAACACTGAAGCTTTCTTT. Amino acid sequence: CASTPPGQGNTEAFF.

This chain uses TRBV6-1 with TRBJ1-2; possible D gene TRBD1, 6 bases. Germline V lookup: CDR1 MNHNS, CDR2 SASEGT. This CDR3 has 15 amino acids. V was trimmed by 2 bases and J by 5 bases, leaving 15 bases between them. The DNA of the CDR3 is TGTGCCAGCAGTGAAATGGTTGGCAGGGGTTATGGCTACACCTTC. This codes for CASSEMVGRGYGYTF.

The V and J genes are TRBV28 and TRBJ2-5; D ambiguous. The CDR3 loop spans 11 amino acids. Germline-derived CDR1 and CDR2 are MDHEN and SYDVKM. Deletions cut 6 bases from V and 4 bases from J, with 6 bases between. CDR3 DNA: TGTGCCAGCAGGGTCCGAGAGACCCAGTACTTC. Protein product: CASRVRETQYF.

The chain is built from TRBV7-9 and TRBJ2-5; tentative D call: TRBD1 (7 bases). Germline V gene data show CDR1 as SEHNR and CDR2 as FQNEAQ (reference sequence). Trimming took 4 bases from V and 5 from J, leaving 20 bases between them. This CDR3 comprises 16 residues. The CDR3 is CASSSNYRGRGETQYF. CDR3 coding DNA: TGTGCCAGCAGCTCAAATTACAGGGGACGGGGGGAGACCCAGTACTTC.